This T cell receptor beta chain derives from a study of T cell repertoires in cytomegalovirus infection. This clonotype was observed a few times. TCRdb called the reads again in MiXCR, with one record for every CDR3 protein. The table has about 190,000 distinct CDR3 sequences, 28% seen once. Germline-derived CDR1 and CDR2 are SQVTM and ANQGSEA. The length of the CDR3 is 15 residues. V was pared by 0 bases and J by 1 base, with 9 bases between. The sequencing input was PBMCs. The genes are TRBV29-1 and TRBJ2-2, with D hard to call. The receptor was isolated from a human donor in good health (CMV status not recorded). Some clones in this sample may be carry-over from other donors' samples. CDR3 sequence (DNA): TGCAGCGTTGAAGATCTTCAACAGAACACCGGGGAGCTGTTTTTT. It is translated as CSVEDLQQNTGELFF.